The clone carrying this TCR beta chain came up a few times. Its cognate antigen is unknown. This entry is derived from a study of persistence of HIV-infected CD4 T cells. V gave up 0 bases and J gave up 2 bases, with 5 bases separating them. The germline V gene has CDR1 SGHRS and CDR2 YFSETQ. There are 13 residues in the CDR3. Cells were stimulated with CMV-infected fibroblast lysates at roughly 9.1 ug/mL. Sorting of responding CD4+ T cells relied on upregulated CD40 ligand together with CD69. The libraries were made with immunoSEQ version 4 in survey mode. Assay: immunoSEQ multiplex PCR; the TCRdb copy retains only in-frame clones and omits some. The table records approximately 18,000 clones, 65% of them present only once. Study-level results: Bulk TCR data could not be restricted to HIV-1-infected CMV-responding cells. Compared with CD3/CD28-stimulated cells, CMV- and Gag-responding cells showed lower TCRbeta richness.

The origin of this receptor is an adult woman with HIV who was CMV-seropositive. The chain has TRBV5-1 and TRBJ1-2; D unresolved. The sample here was CD4+ T cells sorted from PBMCs after approximately 20-hour stimulation, taken from a patient who received antiretroviral therapy. The CDR3 DNA reads TGCGCCAGCAGCTTGGCAAACAACTATGGCTACACCTTC. It specifies CASSLANNYGYTF.